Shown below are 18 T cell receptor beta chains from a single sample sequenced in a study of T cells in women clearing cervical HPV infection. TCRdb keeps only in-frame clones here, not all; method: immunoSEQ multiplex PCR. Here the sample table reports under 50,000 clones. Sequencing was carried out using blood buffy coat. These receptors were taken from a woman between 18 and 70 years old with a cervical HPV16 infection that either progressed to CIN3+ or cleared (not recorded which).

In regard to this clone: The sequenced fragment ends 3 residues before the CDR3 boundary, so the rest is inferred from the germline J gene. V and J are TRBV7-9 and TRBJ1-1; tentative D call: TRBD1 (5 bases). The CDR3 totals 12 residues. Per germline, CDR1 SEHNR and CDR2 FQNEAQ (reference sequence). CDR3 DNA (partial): TGTGCCAGCAGCTTAGACGGGGGGAAA. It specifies CASSLDGGK. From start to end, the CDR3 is CASSLDGGKAFF.

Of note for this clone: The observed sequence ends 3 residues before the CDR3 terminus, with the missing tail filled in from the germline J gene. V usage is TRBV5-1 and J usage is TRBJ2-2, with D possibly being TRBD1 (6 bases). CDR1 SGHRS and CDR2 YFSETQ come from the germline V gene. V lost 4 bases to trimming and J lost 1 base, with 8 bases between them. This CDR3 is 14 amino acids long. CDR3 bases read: TGCGCCAGCAGCCCGACAGGGAACACCGGGGAG. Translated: CASSPTGNTGE. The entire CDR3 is CASSPTGNTGELFF.

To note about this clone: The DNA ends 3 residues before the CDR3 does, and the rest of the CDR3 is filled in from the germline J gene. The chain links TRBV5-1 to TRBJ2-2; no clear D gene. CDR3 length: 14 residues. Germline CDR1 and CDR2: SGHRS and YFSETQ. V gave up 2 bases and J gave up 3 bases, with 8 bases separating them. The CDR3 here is CASSLKRDTGELFF. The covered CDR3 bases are TGCGCCAGCAGCTTAAAACGGGACACCGGGGAG.

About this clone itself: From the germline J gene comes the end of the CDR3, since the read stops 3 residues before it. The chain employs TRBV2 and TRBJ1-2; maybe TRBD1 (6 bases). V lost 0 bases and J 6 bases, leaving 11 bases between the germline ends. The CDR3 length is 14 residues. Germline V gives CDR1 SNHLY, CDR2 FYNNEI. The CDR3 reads CASSEARSGDGYTF. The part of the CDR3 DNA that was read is TGTGCCAGCAGTGAAGCCCGATCAGGGGATGGC.

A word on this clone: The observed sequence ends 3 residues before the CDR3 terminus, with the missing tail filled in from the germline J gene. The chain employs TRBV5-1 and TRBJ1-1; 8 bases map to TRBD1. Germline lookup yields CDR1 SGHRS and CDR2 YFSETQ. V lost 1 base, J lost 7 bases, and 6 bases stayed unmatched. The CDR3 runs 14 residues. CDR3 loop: CASSLSGQGGEAFF. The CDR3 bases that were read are TGCGCCAGCAGCTTGAGTGGACAGGGTGGTGAA.

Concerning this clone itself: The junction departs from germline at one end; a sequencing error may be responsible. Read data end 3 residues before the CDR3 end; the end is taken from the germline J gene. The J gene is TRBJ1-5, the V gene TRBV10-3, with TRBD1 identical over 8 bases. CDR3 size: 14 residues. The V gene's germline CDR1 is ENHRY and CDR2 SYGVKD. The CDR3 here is CAITEDRDGGPQHF. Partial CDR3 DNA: TGTGCCATCACTGAGGACAGGGATGGAGGGCCC.

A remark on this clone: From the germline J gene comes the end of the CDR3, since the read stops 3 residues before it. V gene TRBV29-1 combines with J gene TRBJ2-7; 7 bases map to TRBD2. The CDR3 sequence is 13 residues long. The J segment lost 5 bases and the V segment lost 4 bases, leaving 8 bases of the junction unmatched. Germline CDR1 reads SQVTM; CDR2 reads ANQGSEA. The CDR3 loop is CSVVASGVNEQYF. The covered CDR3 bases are TGCAGCGTTGTGGCTAGCGGCGTCAACGAG.

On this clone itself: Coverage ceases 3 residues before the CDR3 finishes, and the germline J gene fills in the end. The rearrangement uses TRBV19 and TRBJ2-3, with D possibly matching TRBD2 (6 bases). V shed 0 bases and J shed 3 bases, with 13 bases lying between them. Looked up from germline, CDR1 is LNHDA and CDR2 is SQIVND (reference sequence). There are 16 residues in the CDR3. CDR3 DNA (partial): TGTGCCAGTAGTATAGAGGGCGGGGTTGGGACAGATACG. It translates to CASSIEGGVGTDT. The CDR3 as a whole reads CASSIEGGVGTDTQYF.

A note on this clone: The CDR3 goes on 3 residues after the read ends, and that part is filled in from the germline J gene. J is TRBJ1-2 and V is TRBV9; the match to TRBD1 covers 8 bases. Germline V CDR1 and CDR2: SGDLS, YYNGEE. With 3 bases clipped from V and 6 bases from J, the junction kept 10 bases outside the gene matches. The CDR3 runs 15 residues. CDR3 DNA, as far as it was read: TGTGCCAGCAGCGCTCCGGGACAGGTGGTGCATGGC. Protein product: CASSAPGQVVHG. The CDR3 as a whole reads CASSAPGQVVHGYTF.

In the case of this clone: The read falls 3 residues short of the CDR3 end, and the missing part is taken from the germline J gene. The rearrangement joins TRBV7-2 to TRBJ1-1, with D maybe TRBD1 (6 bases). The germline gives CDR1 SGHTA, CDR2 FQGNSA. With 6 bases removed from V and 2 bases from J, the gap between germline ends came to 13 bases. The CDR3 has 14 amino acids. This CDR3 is CASSLNRVNTEAFF. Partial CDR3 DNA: TGTGCCAGCAGTCTTAACAGGGTCAACACTGAA.

Partial CDR3 DNA: TGTGCCAGCTCACCTCTAAGGGGAAAGGACACTGAA. Its protein is CASSPLRGKDTE. The entire CDR3 protein reads CASSPLRGKDTEAFF. The chain links TRBV18 to TRBJ1-1, with a possible D match to TRBD1 (5 bases). The CDR3 end lies 3 residues beyond the end of the read and is filled in from the germline J gene. This CDR3 region has 15 residues. Per the germline V gene, CDR1 is KGHSH and CDR2 is LQKENI. V was trimmed by 3 bases and J by 3 bases, leaving 14 bases between them.

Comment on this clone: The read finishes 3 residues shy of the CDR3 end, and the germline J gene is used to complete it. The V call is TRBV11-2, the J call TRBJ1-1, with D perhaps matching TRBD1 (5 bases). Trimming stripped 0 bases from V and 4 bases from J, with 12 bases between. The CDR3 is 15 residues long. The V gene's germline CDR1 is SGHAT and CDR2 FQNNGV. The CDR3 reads CASSLEAGRTTEAFF. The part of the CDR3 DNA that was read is TGTGCCAGCAGCTTAGAGGCAGGGAGGACCACTGAA. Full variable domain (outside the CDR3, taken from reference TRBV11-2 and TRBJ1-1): EAGVAQSPRYKIIEKRQSVAFWCNPISGHATLYWYQQILGQGPKLLIQFQNNGVVDDSQLPKDRFSAERLKGVDSTLKIQPAKLEDSAVYLCASSLEAGRTTEAFFGQGTRLTVV.

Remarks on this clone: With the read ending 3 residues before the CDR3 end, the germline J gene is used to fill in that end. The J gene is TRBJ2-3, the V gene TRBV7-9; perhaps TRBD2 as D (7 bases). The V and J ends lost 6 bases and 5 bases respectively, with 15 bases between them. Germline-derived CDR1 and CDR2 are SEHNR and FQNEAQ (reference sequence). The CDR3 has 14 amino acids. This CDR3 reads CASRTGGRKDTQYF. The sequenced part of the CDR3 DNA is TGTGCCAGCAGGACCGGGGGGCGGAAAGATACG. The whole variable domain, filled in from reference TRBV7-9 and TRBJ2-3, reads DTGVSQNPRHKITKRGQNVTFRCDPISEHNRLYWYRQTLGQGPEFLTYFQNEAQLEKSRLLSDRFSAERPKGSFSTLEIQRTEQGDSAMYLCASRTGGRKDTQYFGPGTRLTVL.

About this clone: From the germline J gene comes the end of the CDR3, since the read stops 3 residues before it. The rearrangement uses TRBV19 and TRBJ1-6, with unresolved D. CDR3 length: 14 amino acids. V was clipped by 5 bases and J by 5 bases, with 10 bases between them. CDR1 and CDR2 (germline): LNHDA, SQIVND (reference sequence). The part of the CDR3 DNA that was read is TGTGCCAGTAGTGGTACAGCAGATAATTCACCC. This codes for CASSGTADNSP. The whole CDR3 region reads CASSGTADNSPLHF.

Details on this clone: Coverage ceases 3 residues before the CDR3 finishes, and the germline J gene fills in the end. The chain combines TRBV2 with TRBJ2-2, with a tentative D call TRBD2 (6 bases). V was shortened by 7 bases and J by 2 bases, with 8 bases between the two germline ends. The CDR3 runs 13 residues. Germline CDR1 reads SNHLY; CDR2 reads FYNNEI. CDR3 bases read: TGTGCCAGCAAGGACTACAACACCGGGGAG. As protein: CASKDYNTGE. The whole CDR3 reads CASKDYNTGELFF. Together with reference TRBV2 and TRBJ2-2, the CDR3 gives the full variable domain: EPEVTQTPSHQVTQMGQEVILRCVPISNHLYFYWYRQILGQKVEFLVSFYNNEISEKSEIFDDQFSVERPDGSNFTLKIRSTKLEDSAMYFCASKDYNTGELFFGEGSRLTVL.

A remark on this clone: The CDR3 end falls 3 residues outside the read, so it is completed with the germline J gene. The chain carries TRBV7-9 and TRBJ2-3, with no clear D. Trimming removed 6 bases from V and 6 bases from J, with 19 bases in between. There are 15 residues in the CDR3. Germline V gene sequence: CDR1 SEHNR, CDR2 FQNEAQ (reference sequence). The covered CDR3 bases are TGTGCCAGCAGGGTTGGGTCCTCCTCCAGGGATACG. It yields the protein CASRVGSSSRDT. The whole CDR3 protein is CASRVGSSSRDTQYF.

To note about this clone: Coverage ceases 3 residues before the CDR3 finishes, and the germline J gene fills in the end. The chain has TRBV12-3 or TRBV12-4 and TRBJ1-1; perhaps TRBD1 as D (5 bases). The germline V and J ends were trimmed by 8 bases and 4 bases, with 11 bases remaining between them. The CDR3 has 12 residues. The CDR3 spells CASRSGGTEAFF. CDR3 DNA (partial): TGTGCCAGCCGCTCGGGGGGCACTGAA.

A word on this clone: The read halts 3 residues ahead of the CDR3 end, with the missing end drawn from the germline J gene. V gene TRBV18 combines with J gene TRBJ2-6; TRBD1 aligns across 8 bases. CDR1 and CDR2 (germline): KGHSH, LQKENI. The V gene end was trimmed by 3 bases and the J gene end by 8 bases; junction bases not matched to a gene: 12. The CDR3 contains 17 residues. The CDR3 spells CASSPSRTGFNTNVLTF. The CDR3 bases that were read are TGTGCCAGCTCACCTTCTAGGACAGGGTTTAATACCAACGTC.